The entry below describes one TCR beta chain. These data originate in a study of blood T cell repertoires in COVID-19. Germline V gene data show CDR1 as MDHEN and CDR2 as SYDVKM. There are 16 residues in the CDR3. After removal of 4 bases from V and 2 bases from J, the junction contained 8 bases not matched to a gene. Measured with immunoSEQ multiplex PCR; TCRdb has only the in-frame clones, and not every one. The table records about 150,000 clones, about 83% of them present only once. The chain has TRBV28 and TRBJ2-1, with 7 positions matching TRBD2. This clonotype originated in a human donor in a cohort sampled during active COVID-19. The sample consisted of peripheral blood. CDR3 bases: TGTGCCAGCAGTTCAAAAGCGGGGCGGGCCTACAATGAGCAGTTCTTC. It encodes CASSSKAGRAYNEQFF.